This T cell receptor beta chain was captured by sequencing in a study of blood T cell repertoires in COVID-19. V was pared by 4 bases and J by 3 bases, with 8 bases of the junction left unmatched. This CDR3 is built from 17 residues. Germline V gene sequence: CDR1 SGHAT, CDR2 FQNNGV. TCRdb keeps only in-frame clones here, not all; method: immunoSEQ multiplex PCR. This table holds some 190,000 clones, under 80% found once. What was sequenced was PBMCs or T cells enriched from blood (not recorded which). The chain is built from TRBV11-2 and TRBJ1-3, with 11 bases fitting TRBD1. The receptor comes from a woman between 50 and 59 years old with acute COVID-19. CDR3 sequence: CASSSRTGTGGGNTIYF. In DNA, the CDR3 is TGTGCCAGCAGCTCGAGAACCGGGACAGGGGGTGGAAACACCATATATTTT.